The 22 T cell receptor beta chains in this list originate from one sample, sequenced in a study of blood T cells in healthy people across ages. A second PCR of 7 to 11 cycles used a sample-barcoded 5' primer and a J-beta primer mix. Each CDR3 protein gets one entry after TCRdb re-called the 5' RACE reads with MiXCR. The table lists hundreds of thousands of distinct CDR3 sequences, 24% of them singletons. This sample was shared with a second study, whose subject was T cells of mothers and their children.

The specimen was blood. Source of these receptors: a boy between 10 and 17 years old in good health.

The sample holds many counts of this clonotype. The V and J genes are TRBV20-1 and TRBJ1-2; D not resolved. Germline V CDR1 and CDR2: DFQATT, SNEGSKA (reference sequence). The CDR3 sequence is 11 residues long. In DNA form, the CDR3 reads TGCAGCCGCCGAACGGACTATGGCTACACCTTC. It codes for CSRRTDYGYTF.

Only a few counts were recorded for this clonotype. The chain uses TRBV27 and TRBJ1-4; possibly TRBD1 for D (5 bases). The germline CDR1 and CDR2 sequences are MNHEY and SMNVEV (reference sequence). CDR3 length: 14 residues. Trimming took off 5 bases at V and 5 bases at J, with 12 bases between the two ends. The CDR3 region is CASSPGRPNEKLFF. The DNA for the CDR3 is TGTGCCAGCAGTCCGGGACGGCCCAATGAAAAACTGTTTTTT.

This clonotype was counted between two and nine times. CDR3 sequence: CASSLRTSGRAPQFF. As DNA, the CDR3 is TGTGCCAGCAGCCTTAGGACTAGCGGGAGAGCACCCCAGTTCTTC. V usage is TRBV7-8 and J usage is TRBJ2-5, with TRBD2 matching 13 bases. The closer fit of TRBJ2-1 to the DNA end suggests the J call may be wrong. There are 15 residues in the CDR3. Germline V lookup: CDR1 SGHVS, CDR2 FQNEAQ.

This clonotype was counted between two and nine times. The chain employs TRBV14 and TRBJ2-5; 8 bases match TRBD1. CDR1 SGHDN and CDR2 FVKESK come from the germline V gene. The CDR3 is 14 amino acids. V trimming: 4 bases; J trimming: 6 bases; junction bases outside the gene matches: 7. CDR3 nucleotide sequence: TGTGCCAGCAGCCCCTTCGACAGGGGACAGACCCAGTACTTC. It codes for CASSPFDRGQTQYF.

This clonotype has only a few counts. This chain uses TRBV5-1 with TRBJ2-6; weak D call: TRBD2 (5 bases). Germline V gene sequence: CDR1 SGHRS, CDR2 YFSETQ. Trimming shortened V by 3 bases and J by 0 bases, and 13 bases separated the two germline ends. The CDR3 runs to 17 residues. CDR3 in DNA: TGCGCCAGCAGCTGGGAGCAGTTTTACTCTGGGGCCAACGTCCTGACTTTC. Translation: CASSWEQFYSGANVLTF. The variable domain in full, with the rest retrieved from reference TRBV5-1 and TRBJ2-6, is KAGVTQTPRYLIKTRGQQVTLSCSPISGHRSVSWYQQTPGQGLQFLFEYFSETQRNKGNFPGRFSGRQFSNSRSEMNVSTLELGDSALYLCASSWEQFYSGANVLTFGAGSRLTVL.

A few counts support this clonotype. J is TRBJ2-5 and V is TRBV7-9; the D gene is possibly TRBD1 (5 bases). With 7 bases removed from V and 2 bases from J, the gap between germline ends came to 17 bases. The CDR3 has 15 amino acids. CDR1 SEHNR and CDR2 FQNEAQ come from the germline V gene (reference sequence). This chain's CDR3 is CASIQGSLDQETQYF. The CDR3 nucleotides are TGTGCCAGCATTCAGGGATCCCTAGATCAAGAGACCCAGTACTTC.

This clonotype turned up a few times. The chain uses TRBV24-1 and TRBJ2-7, with 8 positions matching TRBD1. The CDR3 is made up of 15 amino acids. The V and J ends lost 4 bases and 5 bases, in that order; junction bases with no gene match: 9. Germline-derived CDR1 and CDR2 are KGHDR and SFDVKD. The CDR3 DNA reads TGTGCCACCAGTGACCCCCGGCCGGACAGGGACGAGCAGTACTTC. Its translation: CATSDPRPDRDEQYF.

This clonotype showed up many times. The DNA of the CDR3 is TGTGCCAGCAGCCAAGTAGCGGGGGTTGAGACCCAGTACTTC. Translation: CASSQVAGVETQYF. The chain is built from TRBV3-1 and TRBJ2-5; 9 nucleotides match TRBD2. Looked up from germline, CDR1 is LGHDT and CDR2 is YNNKEL (reference sequence). Unmatched junction bases numbered 2, after V lost 1 base and J lost 5 bases. This CDR3 contains 14 residues.

The chain recombines TRBV7-2 with TRBJ1-4, with D perhaps matching TRBD1 (5 bases). This CDR3 spans 17 amino acids. Per germline, CDR1 SGHTA and CDR2 FQGNSA. Trimming stripped 1 base from V and 6 bases from J, with 18 bases between. The CDR3 DNA follows: TGTGCCAGCAGCTTAGATTCAGGGCGATACGTTTATGAAAAACTGTTTTTT. This sequence encodes CASSLDSGRYVYEKLFF.

The chain is built from TRBV29-1 and TRBJ2-1; 7 nucleotides align to TRBD2. The CDR3 extends over 14 amino acids. The V segment lost 4 bases and the J segment 0 bases; nucleotides outside the gene matches: 3. From germline, CDR1 is SQVTM and CDR2 ANQGSEA. CDR3 sequence: CSVVLAASYNEQFF. The CDR3 DNA follows: TGCAGCGTTGTCCTAGCGGCCTCCTACAATGAGCAGTTCTTC.

This clonotype was observed a few times. The chain has TRBV4-3 and TRBJ2-2; no definite D call. V gave up 0 bases and J gave up 7 bases, with 9 bases separating them. Germline V gives CDR1 LGHNA, CDR2 YSLEER. CDR3 length equals 14 residues. The CDR3 region has the DNA TGCGCCAGCAGCCAAGATGTCAGTAACGGGGAGCTGTTTTTT. Protein product: CASSQDVSNGELFF.

The chain links TRBV5-1 to TRBJ2-1, with D maybe TRBD2 (6 bases). The end of the DNA aligns better with TRBJ2-5, so the J call may be wrong. Germline V lookup: CDR1 SGHRS, CDR2 YFSETQ. This CDR3 region has 13 residues. This CDR3 reads CASSLDSPGAQYF. CDR3 bases: TGCGCCAGCAGCTTGGACAGTCCGGGGGCCCAGTACTTC.

In its sample, this clonotype was seen a few times. V and J are TRBV28 and TRBJ1-6; 7 nucleotides agree with TRBD1. Germline CDR1 MDHEN, CDR2 SYDVKM. The CDR3 extends over 13 amino acids. Trimming at V came to 6 bases and at J to 10 bases, leaving 6 bases not matched to a gene. The CDR3 spells CASRITGVSPLHF. The CDR3 DNA reads as TGTGCCAGCAGAATAACAGGGGTCTCACCCCTCCACTTT.

This clonotype showed up just a few times. At one end, the junction sequence differs from germline, possibly due to a read error. The CDR3 DNA follows: TGTGCCGGCAGCGCCGGGACCAGCGGGAGCCGGGAGACCCAGTACTTC. It encodes CAGSAGTSGSRETQYF. The gene calls are TRBV9 and TRBJ2-5; 8 nucleotides line up with TRBD2. Germline V gene sequence: CDR1 SGDLS, CDR2 YYNGEE. The CDR3 has 16 amino acids.

The chain joins TRBV5-4 to TRBJ2-7; D possibly corresponds to TRBD1 (5 bases). V was pared by 4 bases and J by 1 base, with 15 bases between. This CDR3 comprises 15 residues. Germline loops: CDR1 SGHNT, CDR2 YYREEE (reference sequence). The CDR3 sequence: CASSPGAVPSYEQYF. CDR3 nucleotide sequence: TGTGCCAGCAGCCCTGGGGCGGTCCCTTCCTACGAGCAGTACTTC.

Only a few counts were recorded for this clonotype. The chain recombines TRBV7-2 with TRBJ2-7; 8 bases map to TRBD2. Germline loops: CDR1 SGHTA, CDR2 FQGNSA. CDR3 length equals 13 residues. With 5 bases clipped from V and 2 bases from J, the junction kept 2 bases outside the gene matches. The CDR3, as DNA: TGTGCCAGCAGCGAGGGACTAGCCTACGAGCAGTACTTC. This translates into CASSEGLAYEQYF.

This clonotype appeared a few times. The chain uses TRBV24-1 and TRBJ2-1; 7 bases line up with TRBD2. This CDR3 has 14 amino acids. Germline lookup yields CDR1 KGHDR and CDR2 SFDVKD. V lost 9 bases to trimming and J lost 0 bases; unmatched junction nucleotides: 4. CDR3 residues: CATAGESSYNEQFF. CDR3 bases: TGTGCCACCGCGGGGGAGAGCTCCTACAATGAGCAGTTCTTC.

This clonotype has a handful of counts. The chain has TRBV12-3 or TRBV12-4 and TRBJ1-1; weak D call: TRBD1 (6 bases). Trimming cost V 5 bases and J 0 bases, with 16 bases left between them. The CDR3 loop spans 16 amino acids. CDR3 loop: CASSTGTSQLNTEAFF. CDR3 DNA: TGTGCCAGCAGTACTGGGACAAGCCAACTGAACACTGAAGCTTTCTTT.

This clonotype occurred a few times. The chain recombines TRBV25-1 with TRBJ2-5; TRBD2 matches at 7 bases. The CDR3 sequence is 14 residues long. CDR1 is MGHDK and CDR2 is SYGVNS in the germline V gene. V lost 8 bases, J lost 3 bases, and 9 bases stayed unmatched. For the CDR3, the DNA is TGTGCCAGCGAGGAGGGGAGGGGTAAAGAGACCCAGTACTTC. It is translated as CASEEGRGKETQYF.

This clonotype was found many times. This rearrangement joins TRBV29-1 to TRBJ2-1, with 11 bases identical to TRBD2. This CDR3 region has 14 residues. V trimming: 3 bases; J trimming: 10 bases; junction bases outside the gene matches: 8. Germline CDR1 is SQVTM and CDR2 is ANQGSEA. This CDR3 is CSVEPGLAALEQFF. The DNA of the CDR3 is TGCAGCGTTGAGCCGGGACTAGCGGCATTAGAGCAGTTCTTC.

The chain couples TRBV7-8 to TRBJ2-7, with D hard to call. CDR3 length equals 10 residues. Germline V gene data show CDR1 as SGHVS and CDR2 as FQNEAQ. Between the trimmed V and J ends, which lost 7 bases and 6 bases, there was a span of 7 bases. DNA for the CDR3: TGTGCCAGCAAAGACGGCGAGCAGTACTTC. Encoded protein: CASKDGEQYF. Full variable domain (remainder filled in from reference TRBV7-8 and TRBJ2-7): GAGVSQSPRYKVAKRGQDVALRCDPISGHVSLFWYQQALGQGPEFLTYFQNEAQLDKSGLPSDRFFAERPEGSVSTLKIQRTQQEDSAVYLCASKDGEQYFGPGTRLTVT.

This clonotype has a handful of counts. The chain is built from TRBV4-3 and TRBJ1-2; 9 positions agree with TRBD1. V lost 3 bases and J lost 4; bases outside the gene matches: 6. The germline CDR1 and CDR2 sequences are LGHNA and YSLEER. CDR3 size: 15 residues. The CDR3 loop reads CASSHGKTGGYGYTF. DNA of the CDR3: TGCGCCAGCAGCCACGGAAAGACAGGGGGCTATGGCTACACCTTC.